The sequence of this T cell receptor (beta chain) was determined in a study of a mutant IDH1 vaccine in newly diagnosed glioma. Study as a whole: Vaccine dosing followed radiotherapy by 4-6 weeks, or accompanied temozolomide cycles.

Findings of the study overall: The occurrence of vaccine-induced immune responses was seen in 90% to 95% of patients. Among top peripheral T cell clonotypes, changes seemed unrelated to pseudoprogression.

This sample's time point: week 23, last vaccination. Vaccination used 300 ug of mutant IDH1 20-mer peptide per dose, with topical imiquimod. Some clones are missing from TCRdb's copy, which holds only in-frame ones; the method was immunoSEQ multiplex PCR. This table has 50,000 to 85,000 clones, roughly 84% appearing once. The CDR3 contains 16 residues. Germline V gene data show CDR1 as SEHNR and CDR2 as FQNEAQ (reference sequence). V shed 5 bases, J shed 1 base, and the junction held 7 bases outside the gene matches. For this clone: What it binds is not known.

The material was PBMCs, obtained from a glioma patient whose treatment included an IDH1 peptide vaccine. The chain carries TRBV7-9 and TRBJ2-4; the match to TRBD1 covers 8 bases. The sequence was collected from a young man with glioma. The chain's CDR3 is CASSLGQGRAKNIQYF. DNA of the CDR3: TGTGCCAGCAGCCTAGGACAGGGAAGGGCCAAAAACATTCAGTACTTC.